The clone carrying this T cell receptor (beta chain) was seen a few times. CDR1 is ENHRY, CDR2 SYGVKD, per germline. The V end was cut by 0 bases, the J end by 7 bases, with 9 bases between. This CDR3 contains 13 residues. These data originate in a study of response to subunit inactivated influenza vaccine. One entry per CDR3 protein, called by TCRdb with MiXCR from the RT-PCR reads. The sample includes hundreds of thousands of distinct CDR3 sequences, roughly 20% of them seen just once. The source material was PBMCs from blood, sampled 21 months after vaccination. The chain has TRBV10-3 and TRBJ1-2; D remains unclear. The sequence derives from a man aged 50 to 69 who received an inactivated influenza vaccine. CDR3 bases: TGTGCCATCAGTGAGTCGAGACAAGGTGGCTACACCTTC. Its translation is CAISESRQGGYTF.